The 10 T cell receptor beta chains below all came from one sample that was sequenced in a study of post-analysis software for immune sequencing data. General study results and limits: TRBV segments more frequent in patients than in controls numbered roughly 5 and included TRBV5-6, TRBV5-1 and TRBV20-1.

No antigen has been assigned to these receptors. TCR beta libraries were prepared from cDNA with unique molecular identifiers. From the PCR reads, TCRdb called clonotypes with MiXCR, one entry per CDR3 protein. This table has about 540,000 distinct CDR3 sequences, approximately 31% appearing once. Material: blood. The receptors derive from a girl aged 2 to 17 with multiple sclerosis.

The chain has TRBV13 and TRBJ2-1; 7 positions agree with TRBD1. V was clipped by 4 bases and J by 7 bases; unmatched bases: 13. The CDR3 extends over 16 amino acids. Per germline, CDR1 PRHDT and CDR2 FYEKMQ (reference sequence). The CDR3 coding sequence is TGTGCCAGCAGCTCCACAGGGGAACCCCCACAAAATGAGCAGTTCTTC. Encoded protein: CASSSTGEPPQNEQFF.

This clonotype was recorded once. The gene calls are TRBV5-6 and TRBJ2-3, with D unresolved. With 2 bases removed from V and 4 bases from J, the gap between germline ends came to 17 bases. Germline assignment: CDR1 SGHDT and CDR2 YYEEEE. CDR3 length: 16 amino acids. The CDR3 DNA reads as TGTGCCAGCAGCTTCGGCATGGACCAAGCCGCAGATACGCAGTATTTT. It codes for CASSFGMDQAADTQYF.

This clonotype came up a few times. V usage is TRBV11-2 and J usage is TRBJ1-1; no firm D call. The CDR3 has 16 amino acids. Germline values: CDR1 SGHAT, CDR2 FQNNGV. The germline V and J ends were trimmed by 0 bases and 4 bases, with 15 bases remaining between them. The CDR3 DNA is TGTGCCAGCAGCTTAGATCGTTTGGTGGGGAGCACTGAAGCTTTCTTT. Translated: CASSLDRLVGSTEAFF.

This clonotype was recorded a few times. The V and J genes are TRBV6-5 and TRBJ2-4; 8 bases are a match to TRBD1. V was clipped by 9 bases and J by 2 bases; unmatched bases: 3. CDR1 and CDR2 (germline): MNHEY, SVGAGI. This CDR3 comprises 13 residues. The chain's CDR3 is CASRQGTKNIQYF. The CDR3 region has the DNA TGTGCCAGTCGACAGGGGACCAAAAACATTCAGTACTTC.

This clonotype was counted only a few times. This sequence joins TRBV29-1 and TRBJ2-7; 8 bases are a match to TRBD1. The CDR3 is 15 amino acids. With 1 base clipped from V and 2 bases from J, the junction kept 7 bases outside the gene matches. Germline-derived CDR1 and CDR2 are SQVTM and ANQGSEA. CDR3 DNA sequence: TGCAGCGTTGAAGGCAGGGGGCAATCAACCTACGAGCAGTACTTC. Translation gives CSVEGRGQSTYEQYF.

This clonotype was picked up a small number of times. This chain joins TRBV6-1 and TRBJ2-3; D might be TRBD1 (6 bases). Trimming took off 2 bases at V and 4 bases at J, with 13 bases between the two ends. The CDR3 totals 15 residues. The germline gives CDR1 MNHNS, CDR2 SASEGT. The CDR3 nucleotides are TGTGCCAGCAGTGAACGGCAGGGGATCGCAGATACGCAGTATTTT. Its translation is CASSERQGIADTQYF.

The chain recombines TRBV12-3 or TRBV12-4 with TRBJ1-1; tentatively, D is TRBD1 (6 bases). The CDR3 consists of 14 residues. The germline V and J ends were trimmed by 4 bases and 1 base, with 10 bases remaining between them. The CDR3 nucleotides are TGTGCCAGCAGTTCCACACAGGGGAACACTGAAGCTTTCTTT. It encodes CASSSTQGNTEAFF.

This clonotype was recorded a few times. V is TRBV6-1 and J is TRBJ2-4; 7 nucleotides align to TRBD1. The CDR3 loop spans 19 amino acids. The germline CDR1 and CDR2 sequences are MNHNS and SASEGT. V shed 2 bases, J shed 0 bases, and the junction held 13 bases outside the gene matches. The CDR3 bases are TGTGCCAGCAGTGAATTTTGGGGACAGACTACCCTAGCCAAAAACATTCAGTACTTC. Encoded protein: CASSEFWGQTTLAKNIQYF.

Turning to this clonotype: A read error may account for a junction end that differs from germline. This sequence joins TRBV20-1 and TRBJ1-2; D not resolved. From germline, CDR1 is DFQATT and CDR2 SNEGSKA (reference sequence). CDR3 length: 12 amino acids. CDR3 in amino acids: CRATRDNYGYTF. The CDR3 nucleotides are TGCAGGGCTACCAGAGACAACTATGGCTACACCTTC.

The chain combines TRBV6-5 with TRBJ2-1; D is undetermined. The CDR3 contains 16 residues. Germline V lookup: CDR1 MNHEY, CDR2 SVGAGI. V gave up 1 base and J gave up 0 bases, with 10 bases separating them. CDR3 nucleotides: TGTGCCAGCAGTTACTTAGGATTCAGCTCCTACAATGAGCAGTTCTTC. It specifies CASSYLGFSSYNEQFF.